This is a list of T cell receptor beta chains from one sample in a study of vaccination and CD4 T cells after COVID-19. TCRdb redid the calling of the PCR reads with MiXCR, one entry per CDR3 protein. The sample holds 30,000 or so distinct CDR3 sequences, approximately 48% seen once. The specimen was CD4+ T cells from blood, collected about 7 months after SARS-CoV-2 vaccination. These receptors all come from a human donor who had recovered from COVID-19. CDR3s include the opening cysteine and the closing phenylalanine or tryptophan. D genes are given only for firm matches. Size tells how often a clone was seen (once, few, many) or the class of an expanded clone, and some rows leave it out.

clone_size | j_call | v_call | d_call | cdr3_nt | cdr3_aa
- | TRBJ2-2 | TRBV19 | TRBD1 | TGTGCCAGTAGTATGAGTGGGACAGGGGTGCCCGGGGAGCTGTTTTTT | CASSMSGTGVPGELFF
few | TRBJ2-1 | TRBV20-1 | TRBD2 | TGCAGTGCTAGAAAGGGACTAACCAATGAGCAGTTCTTC | CSARKGLTNEQFF
- | TRBJ2-7 | TRBV20-1 | TRBD2 | TGCAGTGCTACTAGCGGGAGGTGGTACGAGCAGTACTTC | CSATSGRWYEQYF
- | TRBJ1-5 | TRBV19 | - | TGTGCCAGCAAGACGTGGTGGGGGGACAATCAGCCCCAGCATTTT | CASKTWWGDNQPQHF
- | TRBJ2-1 | TRBV2 | - | TGTGCCAGCAGTGAAGGCCAGGTTTACAATGAGCAGTTCTTC | CASSEGQVYNEQFF
- | TRBJ2-7 | TRBV12-3/TRBV12-4 | - | TGTGCCAGCAGTTTAAACGGCTACGAGCAGTACTTC | CASSLNGYEQYF
- | TRBJ1-2 | TRBV5-4 | TRBD1 | TGTGCCAGCAGCCCAGGAGGAACAGGGGGCATCTATGGCTACACCTTC | CASSPGGTGGIYGYTF
- | TRBJ1-2 | TRBV12-2 | - | TGTGCAAGTCGGCTACCCGACAGGGATCGTGGCTACACCTTC | CASRLPDRDRGYTF
- | TRBJ1-1 | TRBV7-6 | - | TGTGCCAGCAGCCCTGCGGGACTCTCAATTCGGACTGAAGCTTTCTTT | CASSPAGLSIRTEAFF
- | TRBJ2-2 | TRBV27 | - | TGTGCCAGCAGTTCCGGCAGCCCGAACACCGGGGAGCTGTTTTTT | CASSSGSPNTGELFF
- | TRBJ1-5 | TRBV19 | - | TGTGCCAGTAGGTCCCCGGGAAGTCAGCCCCAGCATTTT | CASRSPGSQPQHF
- | TRBJ2-3 | TRBV20-1 | - | TGCAGTGCTGTTCGGGGGACCACAGATACGCAGTATTTT | CSAVRGTTDTQYF
few | TRBJ1-2 | TRBV28 | - | TGTGCCAGCAGTTTCACAGGGCCCTATGGCTACACCTTC | CASSFTGPYGYTF
- | TRBJ2-7 | TRBV7-9 | - | TGTGCCAGCAGCTCACAGGGTGGGAGCTACGAGCAGTACTTC | CASSSQGGSYEQYF
- | TRBJ1-5 | TRBV4-1 | - | TGCGCCAGCAGCCAAATCCCGGGGGGGGATCAGCCCCAGCATTTT | CASSQIPGGDQPQHF
- | TRBJ2-3 | TRBV7-9 | TRBD2 | TGTGCCAGCAGCTTAAGGACTAGCTTCACAGATACGCAGTATTTT | CASSLRTSFTDTQYF